A single sample is the source of the 8 T cell receptor beta chains below, sequenced in a study of vaccination and CD4 T cells after COVID-19 (dated by TCRdb to 2022 to 2024). The treatment or condition label corresponds to: 10-day PBMC culture with coronavirus spike peptide pools or control peptides (ViraFEST assay). Antigens for these TCRs are unknown. The protocol used for the library was PCR. The listed sequencing device is Illumina iSeq 100. DNA from cultured CD4+ T cells was subjected to TCR sequencing with the Oncomine TCR Beta short-read assay at the Johns Hopkins FTIC core. TCRdb itself trimmed the public reads at Q25 with fastp, ran MiXCR and retained productive beta chains. Rows matching on CDR3 protein sequence are summarized as one entry with the most common DNA and genes. The sample table contains more than 12,000 distinct CDR3 sequences; only one count was recorded for around 48% of them. The ten most abundant clones make up about 8.2% of the sample.

Sequencing was done on a sample of CD4+ T cells from blood, cultured in vitro. The source is a human donor who had recovered from COVID-19.

V gene TRBV6-1 combines with J gene TRBJ1-2; D is perhaps TRBD1 (5 bases). V was pared by 5 bases and J by 7 bases, with 14 bases between. The CDR3 contains 13 residues. Germline V CDR1 and CDR2: MNHNS, SASEGT. Here the CDR3 reads CASSPGGDGGYTF. The CDR3 bases are TGTGCCAGCAGTCCCGGAGGGGATGGTGGCTACACCTTC.

In its sample, this clonotype was seen a few times. This chain connects TRBV28 to TRBJ2-7, with D possibly matching TRBD1 (5 bases). Germline assignment: CDR1 MDHEN and CDR2 SYDVKM. Trimming cost V 5 bases and J 2 bases, with 16 bases left between them. The CDR3 has 15 amino acids. The CDR3 region is CASSPRYRKTYEQYF. CDR3 in DNA: TGTGCCAGCAGTCCCAGATACAGGAAAACCTACGAGCAGTACTTC.

The chain uses TRBV6-1 and TRBJ1-3; D not resolved. Germline CDR1 reads MNHNS; CDR2 reads SASEGT. V lost 6 bases and J 0 bases, leaving 9 bases between the germline ends. CDR3 length: 14 amino acids. CDR3 sequence reads: CASRVDTSGNTIYF. CDR3 nucleotides: TGTGCCAGCAGGGTCGACACCTCTGGAAACACCATATATTTT.

The chain employs TRBV10-1 and TRBJ2-1; TRBD2 matches at 13 bases. Germline CDR1 and CDR2: WNHNN and SYGVQD (reference sequence). Trimming at V came to 6 bases and at J to 6 bases, leaving 5 bases not matched to a gene. The CDR3 totals 15 residues. CDR3 nucleotide sequence: TGCGCCAGCAGCCCGGGACTAGCGGGGCGCAATGAGCAGTTCTTC. This encodes CASSPGLAGRNEQFF.

The chain employs TRBV30 and TRBJ1-1; D is ambiguous. From germline, CDR1 is GTSNPN and CDR2 SVGIG (reference sequence). This CDR3 is 12 amino acids long. The V end lost 4 bases, the J end lost 4 bases, and 10 bases lay between the germline ends. CDR3 DNA sequence: TGTGCCTGGATGAGGGCCCGCACTGAAGCTTTCTTT. Amino acids: CAWMRARTEAFF.

The chain employs TRBV5-6 and TRBJ1-2; D is perhaps TRBD1 (6 bases). Germline CDR1 and CDR2: SGHDT and YYEEEE. The CDR3 loop spans 15 amino acids. With 0 bases removed from V and 0 bases from J, the gap between germline ends came to 9 bases. The chain's CDR3 is CASSLGQATNYGYTF. The CDR3 DNA reads as TGTGCCAGCAGCTTGGGACAGGCCACTAACTATGGCTACACCTTC.

The V call is TRBV2, the J call TRBJ1-2; D remains unclear. Germline V CDR1 and CDR2: SNHLY, FYNNEI. V was pared by 4 bases and J by 3 bases, with 9 bases between. The CDR3 contains 13 residues. The CDR3 spells CASSVRIDYGYTF. In nucleotides, the CDR3 is TGTGCCAGCAGTGTTAGGATAGACTATGGCTACACCTTC.

The V and J genes are TRBV19 and TRBJ2-3; D ambiguous. This CDR3 contains 14 residues. Germline CDR1 and CDR2: LNHDA and SQIVND (reference sequence). V was pared by 1 base and J by 1 base, with 6 bases between. Here the CDR3 reads CASSIVGRTDTQYF. CDR3 DNA sequence: TGTGCCAGTAGTATAGTCGGTCGCACAGATACGCAGTATTTT. Combining the CDR3 with reference TRBV19 and TRBJ2-3 gives the whole variable domain DGGITQSPKYLFRKEGQNVTLSCEQNLNHDAMYWYRQDPGQGLRLIYYSQIVNDFQKGDIAEGYSVSREKKESFPLTVTSAQKNPTAFYLCASSIVGRTDTQYFGPGTRLTVL.